This T cell receptor beta chain was captured in a study of T-cell reconstitution after alpha-beta-depleted transplantation in children. This clonotype has at least ten counts. The CDR3 contains 15 residues. CDR1 SGHRS and CDR2 YFSETQ come from the germline V gene. After removal of 4 bases from V and 4 bases from J, the junction contained 5 bases not matched to a gene. Unique molecular identifiers tagged the TCRbeta library. MiXCR, run by TCRdb on the PCR reads, gives a single entry per CDR3 protein. Found here are approximately 170,000 distinct CDR3 sequences, around 10% of them singletons; the top ten hold about 13%.

The genes are TRBV5-1 and TRBJ2-4, with 10 bases matching TRBD1. The sample here was PBMCs, taken before TCRalphabeta/CD19-depleted stem cell transplant. This clonotype originated in a boy aged 2 to 10 with acute myeloid leukemia, due to receive a stem cell transplant. DNA for the CDR3: TGCGCCAGCAGCGGGGGGACAGGGGCAAAAAACATTCAGTACTTC. This codes for CASSGGTGAKNIQYF.